This T cell receptor (beta chain) was found in a study of T-cell reconstitution after alpha-beta-depleted transplantation in children. Preparation of the TCRbeta library was carried out with unique molecular identifiers. TCRdb used MiXCR to reprocess the PCR reads, holding one entry per CDR3 protein. Of hundreds of thousands of distinct CDR3 sequences listed, roughly 16% are singletons. About this clonotype itself: Its specificity is unknown.

Study results and limitations: T cells produced anew were the main source of T-cell counts and diversity one year after transplant. Recipient T cells and thymic progenitors that survived were the source of the high TCRbeta diversity seen at day 60 in some patients. It was reported that alpha-beta T cells came from several hundred expanded graft clones (about two months after transplant).

V dropped 6 bases and J dropped 16; count of bases not matched to a gene: 15. The V gene's germline CDR1 is DFQATT and CDR2 SNEGSKA (reference sequence). The CDR3 runs to 12 residues. The TCR was taken from a male patient aged 2 to 10 who had a stem cell transplant for acute lymphoblastic leukemia, so the T cells may come from the graft donor. The J gene is TRBJ2-1, the V gene TRBV20-1; 7 bases fit TRBD2. The starting material was PBMCs, mostly from graft donor cells, obtained 360 days after TCRalphabeta/CD19-depleted stem cell transplant. The CDR3 nucleotides read TGCAGTGCAGGCCTTGCCGCGGGAGATCGATTCTTC. It specifies CSAGLAAGDRFF.